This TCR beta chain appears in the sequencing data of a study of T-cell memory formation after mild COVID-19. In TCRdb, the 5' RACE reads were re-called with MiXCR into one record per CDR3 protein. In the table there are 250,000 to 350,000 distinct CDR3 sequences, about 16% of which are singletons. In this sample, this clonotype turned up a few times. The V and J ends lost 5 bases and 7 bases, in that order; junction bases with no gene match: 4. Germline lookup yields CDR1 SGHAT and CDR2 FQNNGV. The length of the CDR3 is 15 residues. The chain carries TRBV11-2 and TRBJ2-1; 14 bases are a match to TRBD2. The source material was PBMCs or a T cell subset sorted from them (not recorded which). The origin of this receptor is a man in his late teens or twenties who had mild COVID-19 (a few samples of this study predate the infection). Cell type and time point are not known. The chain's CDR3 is CASSPWTSGGNEQFF. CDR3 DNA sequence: TGTGCCAGCAGCCCCTGGACTAGCGGGGGGAATGAGCAGTTCTTC.